These 13 T cell receptor beta chains originate from one sample sequenced in a study of T cell responses to AZD1222 COVID-19 vaccine. Data came from immunoSEQ multiplex PCR; TCRdb stores just in-frame clones and leaves some out. This sample carries over 100,000 clones, approximately 86% of them seen once, and the ten largest clones take 2% to 3%. The starting material was peripheral blood, obtained 28 days after the second AZD1222 dose. These receptor sequences come from an adult who received the AZD1222 COVID-19 vaccine.

The chain couples TRBV7-2 to TRBJ1-1; no firm D call. The V and J ends lost 4 bases and 4 bases respectively, with 13 bases between them. The CDR3 runs 14 residues. CDR1 SGHTA and CDR2 FQGNSA come from the germline V gene. CDR3 coding DNA: TGTGCCAGCAGCTCATCAGTAAGGAGCACTGAAGCTTTCTTT. The encoded protein is CASSSSVRSTEAFF.

V and J are TRBV12-3 or TRBV12-4 and TRBJ1-6; D gene unclear. This CDR3 comprises 13 residues. V was pared by 5 bases and J by 9 bases, with 11 bases between. The CDR3 region has the DNA TGTGCCAGCAGTCGCTTCTCCGGTTCACCCCTCCACTTT. It encodes CASSRFSGSPLHF.

The CDR3 is CASTRGTDRLNSPLHF. The CDR3 nucleotides read TGTGCCAGCACACGGGGAACCGACAGGCTTAATTCACCCCTCCACTTT. The chain is built from TRBV19 and TRBJ1-6; D may be TRBD1 (6 bases). Between the trimmed V and J ends, which lost 9 bases and 6 bases, there was a span of 21 bases. The CDR3 is 16 residues long. Germline V gene sequence: CDR1 LNHDA, CDR2 SQIVND (reference sequence).

The chain is built from TRBV9 and TRBJ2-5; TRBD2 aligns across 10 bases. The V gene's germline CDR1 is SGDLS and CDR2 YYNGEE. The V gene end was trimmed by 4 bases and the J gene end by 4 bases; junction bases not matched to a gene: 7. This CDR3 has 15 residues. The CDR3 DNA reads TGTGCCAGCAGCCCCCCGAGGACTAGCGGAGAGACCCAGTACTTC. This codes for CASSPPRTSGETQYF.

This clone showed up just a few times. J is TRBJ1-5 and V is TRBV5-1; a weak D match, TRBD1 (5 bases). The V gene lost 2 bases and the J gene lost 2 bases, with 11 bases spanning the gap. CDR3 length: 15 residues. CDR1 and CDR2 from the germline V gene are SGHRS and YFSETQ. The CDR3 is CASSFSGGGNQPQHF. For the CDR3, the DNA is TGCGCCAGCAGCTTTTCGGGGGGTGGCAATCAGCCCCAGCATTTT.

This clone was picked up a small number of times. The chain uses TRBV19 and TRBJ2-1, with 8 bases matching TRBD1. Germline loops: CDR1 LNHDA, CDR2 SQIVND (reference sequence). V shed 7 bases, J shed 3 bases, and the junction held 8 bases outside the gene matches. The CDR3 contains 15 residues. The CDR3 here is CASKGRTGIYNEQFF. CDR3 coding DNA: TGTGCCAGTAAAGGAAGGACAGGGATCTACAATGAGCAGTTCTTC.

This chain joins TRBV28 and TRBJ1-2, with 11 positions matching TRBD1. There are 16 residues in the CDR3. Germline assignment: CDR1 MDHEN and CDR2 SYDVKM. The junction had 12 bases not matched to a gene; V was cut back by 4 bases and J by 8 bases. CDR3 bases: TGTGCCAGCAGTTCCCCGGGGACAGGGGGATATTTAGGCTACACCTTC. It yields the protein CASSSPGTGGYLGYTF.

This rearrangement joins TRBV2 to TRBJ1-6, with D possibly TRBD1 on 6 matching bases. The length of the CDR3 is 14 residues. With 2 bases removed from V and 10 bases from J, the gap between germline ends came to 12 bases. Germline CDR1 SNHLY, CDR2 FYNNEI. The CDR3 region is CASSEWGLGSPLHF. The DNA for the CDR3 is TGTGCCAGCAGTGAATGGGGGCTTGGGTCACCCCTCCACTTT.

J is TRBJ1-2 and V is TRBV28; D gene unclear. This CDR3 contains 12 residues. Trimming took off 5 bases at V and 0 bases at J, with 4 bases between the two ends. Per germline, CDR1 MDHEN and CDR2 SYDVKM. The CDR3 loop is CASSGANYGYTF. CDR3 nucleotide sequence: TGTGCCAGCAGTGGAGCTAACTATGGCTACACCTTC.

The chain links TRBV12-3 or TRBV12-4 to TRBJ2-7, with TRBD1 matching 9 bases. This CDR3 is 13 amino acids long. The junction had 6 bases not matched to a gene; V was cut back by 6 bases and J by 6 bases. In DNA form, the CDR3 reads TGTGCCAGCAGCTTCACAGGGGGCGGCGAGCAGTACTTC. Translated, it gives CASSFTGGGEQYF.

This chain connects TRBV7-2 to TRBJ2-3; D may be TRBD1 (6 bases). Germline CDR1 SGHTA, CDR2 FQGNSA. CDR3 length: 12 residues. The germline V and J ends were trimmed by 3 bases and 6 bases, with 7 bases remaining between them. This CDR3 reads CASSFGQDTQYF. Here the CDR3 DNA reads TGTGCCAGCAGCTTCGGACAGGATACGCAGTATTTT.

This chain's CDR3 is CASSPPGGGFTGELFF. In DNA, the CDR3 is TGTGCCAGCAGCCCCCCAGGGGGGGGTTTTACCGGGGAGCTGTTTTTT. This chain uses TRBV7-2 with TRBJ2-2; the D gene could be TRBD1 or TRBD2 (7 bases each). Germline values: CDR1 SGHTA, CDR2 FQGNSA. This CDR3 is built from 16 residues. Between the trimmed V and J ends, which lost 5 bases and 5 bases, there was a span of 18 bases. Based on the CDR3 plus reference TRBV7-2 and TRBJ2-2, the full variable domain is GAGVSQSPSNKVTEKGKDVELRCDPISGHTALYWYRQSLGQGLEFLIYFQGNSAPDKSGLPSDRFSAERTGGSVSTLTIQRTQQEDSAVYLCASSPPGGGFTGELFFGEGSRLTVL.

The chain joins TRBV5-1 to TRBJ2-3; no reliable D call. V dropped 4 bases and J dropped 1 base, with 10 bases sitting between them. Germline assignment: CDR1 SGHRS and CDR2 YFSETQ. CDR3 length: 14 amino acids. The chain's CDR3 is CASSQVWGTDTQYF. As DNA, the CDR3 is TGCGCCAGCAGCCAGGTTTGGGGCACAGATACGCAGTATTTT.